Shown below are 14 T cell receptor beta chains from a single sample sequenced in a study of CD8 T cells in Susac syndrome. The RNA, roughly 0.5 to 1 ug, was put through reverse transcription using random hexamers. Each CDR3 protein is one row after TCRdb ran MiXCR on the immunoSEQ multiplex PCR reads. The sample includes about 400,000 distinct CDR3 sequences, about 85% seen only once; the top ten take about 0.12%. Material: CD8+ T cells from PBMCs. Receptor source: a human donor with multiple sclerosis.

The chain has TRBV30 and TRBJ2-1; perhaps D is TRBD1 or TRBD2 (5 bases each). CDR1 GTSNPN and CDR2 SVGIG come from the germline V gene (reference sequence). The length of the CDR3 is 14 residues. Deletions cut 8 bases from V and 0 bases from J, with 14 bases between. The CDR3 DNA follows: TGTGCCGGTCGGGACCCCTACTCCTACAATGAGCAGTTCTTC. Translating it yields CAGRDPYSYNEQFF.

The genes are TRBV6-5 and TRBJ2-7; D ambiguous. The CDR3 sequence is 17 residues long. Trimming pared 0 bases from V and 1 base from J, leaving 16 bases between. Germline V lookup: CDR1 MNHEY, CDR2 SVGAGI. The CDR3, as DNA: TGTGCCAGCAGTTACTCATTCCCGACGGGCAGGTCCTACGAGCAGTACTTC. Protein sequence: CASSYSFPTGRSYEQYF.

The chain has TRBV19 and TRBJ1-5; TRBD1 aligns across 9 bases. V gave up 2 bases and J gave up 6 bases; unmatched junction bases: 5. The germline V gene has CDR1 LNHDA and CDR2 SQIVND (reference sequence). The CDR3 length is 15 residues. CDR3 residues: CASSIIGTGFQPQHF. The DNA of the CDR3 is TGTGCCAGTAGTATAATCGGGACAGGGTTTCAGCCCCAGCATTTT. Full variable domain (missing parts from reference TRBV19 and TRBJ1-5): DGGITQSPKYLFRKEGQNVTLSCEQNLNHDAMYWYRQDPGQGLRLIYYSQIVNDFQKGDIAEGYSVSREKKESFPLTVTSAQKNPTAFYLCASSIIGTGFQPQHFGDGTRLSIL.

This chain uses TRBV19 with TRBJ2-2; D unclear. Germline CDR1 LNHDA, CDR2 SQIVND (reference sequence). V was trimmed by 7 bases and J by 7 bases, leaving 10 bases between them. CDR3 size: 12 residues. CDR3 DNA sequence: TGTGCCAGTATTGGTGGCAACGGGGAGCTGTTTTTT. This codes for CASIGGNGELFF.

The chain links TRBV2 to TRBJ2-3; 8 nucleotides align to TRBD2. Germline loops: CDR1 SNHLY, CDR2 FYNNEI. The CDR3 is 16 amino acids. Germline trimming cut 3 bases from V and 1 base from J; bases unmatched to any gene: 6. CDR3 in amino acids: CASSEGPAGGTDTQYF. In DNA, the CDR3 is TGTGCCAGCAGTGAGGGGCCAGCGGGGGGCACAGATACGCAGTATTTT.

This chain joins TRBV5-6 and TRBJ2-1; D gene unclear. Trimming left V 0 bases short and J 1 base short, with 14 bases between. The CDR3 contains 17 residues. Germline lookup yields CDR1 SGHDT and CDR2 YYEEEE. The CDR3 reads CASSLVRVSRSYNEQFF. The CDR3 region has the DNA TGTGCCAGCAGCTTGGTCCGTGTTAGCCGTTCCTACAATGAGCAGTTCTTC. Together with reference TRBV5-6 and TRBJ2-1, the CDR3 gives the full variable domain: DAGVTQSPTHLIKTRGQQVTLRCSPKSGHDTVSWYQQALGQGPQFIFQYYEEEERQRGNFPDRFSGHQFPNYSSELNVNALLLGDSALYLCASSLVRVSRSYNEQFFGPGTRLTVL.

In this sample, this clonotype turned up once. V is TRBV10-3 and J is TRBJ2-3; D assignment may be TRBD1 or TRBD2 (5 bases each). The length of the CDR3 is 17 residues. CDR1 is ENHRY and CDR2 is SYGVKD in the germline V gene. Deletions cut 3 bases from V and 1 base from J, with 17 bases between. CDR3 loop: CAISDYGEGTRTDTQYF. The DNA for the CDR3 is TGTGCCATCAGTGACTACGGCGAGGGGACCCGCACAGATACGCAGTATTTT.

There are a few counts of this clonotype. The V and J genes are TRBV6-1 and TRBJ2-6, with D unclear. Germline-derived CDR1 and CDR2 are MNHNS and SASEGT. V lost 7 bases and J lost 0, with 4 bases in between. The length of the CDR3 is 13 residues. CDR3 region: CASKGSGANVLTF. The CDR3 DNA is TGTGCCAGCAAGGGCTCTGGGGCCAACGTCCTGACTTTC.

The J gene is TRBJ2-3, the V gene TRBV2; D is undetermined. CDR1 and CDR2 from the germline V gene are SNHLY and FYNNEI. The CDR3 consists of 14 residues. The V gene lost 7 bases and the J gene lost 2 bases, with 13 bases spanning the gap. CDR3 region: CASIDDKDTDTQYF. CDR3 in DNA: TGTGCCAGCATCGATGACAAAGACACAGATACGCAGTATTTT.

CDR3 DNA sequence: TGTGCCAGCAGTTTAAGAGGGACAGTAACCCAGCAGTACTTC. This codes for CASSLRGTVTQQYF. The chain links TRBV27 to TRBJ2-7; 7 bases line up with TRBD1. From germline, CDR1 is MNHEY and CDR2 SMNVEV (reference sequence). The CDR3 is 14 residues long. The V segment lost 2 bases and the J segment 8 bases; nucleotides outside the gene matches: 9.

Note on this clonotype: One end of the junction does not line up with germline, which may come from a read error. This chain connects TRBV12-3 or TRBV12-4 to TRBJ2-7; D may match TRBD1 or TRBD2 (5 bases each). The CDR3 is 15 residues long. The CDR3 DNA reads as TGTGCCAGCAGCTTAGACCGGGACCGAGGACACGAGCAGTACTTC. This translates into CASSLDRDRGHEQYF.

Notes on this clonotype: This is likely a read error, given that the CDR3 carries no conserved phenylalanine or tryptophan at its end. Here the CDR3 reads CSVGNRVPLYNEQFS. CDR3 DNA sequence: TGCAGCGTTGGTAACAGGGTCCCCCTCTACAATGAGCAGTTCTCC. The chain employs TRBV29-1 and TRBJ2-1, with a possible D match to TRBD1 (6 bases). The V end lost 4 bases, the J end lost 3 bases, and 16 bases lay between the germline ends. The CDR3 contains 15 residues. Germline lookup yields CDR1 SQVTM and CDR2 ANQGSEA.

The table lists this clonotype with a few counts. This chain links TRBV5-1 with TRBJ2-7, with 10 bases lining up with TRBD2. Trimming removed 4 bases from V and 5 bases from J; junction bases left unmatched: 9. Germline CDR1 reads SGHRS; CDR2 reads YFSETQ. This CDR3 is 15 amino acids long. CDR3 region: CASSLLAGGADEQYF. In DNA, the CDR3 is TGCGCCAGCAGCCTGTTAGCGGGAGGCGCAGACGAGCAGTACTTC.

The chain employs TRBV2 and TRBJ1-1; TRBD1 aligns across 11 bases. The V and J ends lost 8 bases and 5 bases, in that order; junction bases with no gene match: 16. The CDR3 runs 17 residues. Germline-derived CDR1 and CDR2 are SNHLY and FYNNEI. In nucleotides, the CDR3 is TGTGCCAGCCTATTCCCCCATAGGACAGGGGGCGGAACTGAAGCTTTCTTT. Translated: CASLFPHRTGGGTEAFF.